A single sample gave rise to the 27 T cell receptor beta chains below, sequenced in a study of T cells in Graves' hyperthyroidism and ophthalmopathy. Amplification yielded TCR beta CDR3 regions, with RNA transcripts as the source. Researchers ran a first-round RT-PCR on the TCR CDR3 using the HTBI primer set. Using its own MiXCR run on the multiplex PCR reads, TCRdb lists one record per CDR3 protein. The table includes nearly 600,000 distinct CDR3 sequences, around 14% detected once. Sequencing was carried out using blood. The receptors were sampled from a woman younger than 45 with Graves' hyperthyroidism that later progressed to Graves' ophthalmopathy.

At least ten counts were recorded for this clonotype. The CDR3 nucleotides are TGCGCCAGCAGCATTGATTCCGGCAGCTCCTATAATTCACCCCTCCACTTT. This codes for CASSIDSGSSYNSPLHF. The V gene is TRBV5-1, the J gene TRBJ1-6; D is uncertain. The V end lost 4 bases, the J end lost 0 bases, and 14 bases lay between the germline ends. Per the germline V gene, CDR1 is SGHRS and CDR2 is YFSETQ. The CDR3 covers 17 residues.

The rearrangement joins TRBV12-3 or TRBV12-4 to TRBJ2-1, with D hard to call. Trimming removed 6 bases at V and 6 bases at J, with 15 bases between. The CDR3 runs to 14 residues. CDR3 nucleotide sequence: TGTGCCAGCAGCCCTAGTTGGAGTGGCAATGAGCAGTTCTTC. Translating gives CASSPSWSGNEQFF.

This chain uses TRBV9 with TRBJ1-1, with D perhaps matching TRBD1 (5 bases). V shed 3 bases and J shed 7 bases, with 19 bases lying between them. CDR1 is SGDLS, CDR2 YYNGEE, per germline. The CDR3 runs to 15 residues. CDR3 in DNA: TGTGCCAGCAGCGCTGCCCCTCTGGACACCAATGAAGCTTTCTTT. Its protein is CASSAAPLDTNEAFF.

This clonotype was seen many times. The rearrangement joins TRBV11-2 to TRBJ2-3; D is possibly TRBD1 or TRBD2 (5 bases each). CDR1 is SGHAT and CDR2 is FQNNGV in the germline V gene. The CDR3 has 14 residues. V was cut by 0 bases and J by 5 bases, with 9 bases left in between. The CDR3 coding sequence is TGTGCCAGCAGCTTAGAACTTGGGGGAGATACGCAGTATTTT. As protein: CASSLELGGDTQYF. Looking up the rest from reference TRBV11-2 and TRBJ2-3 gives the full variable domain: EAGVAQSPRYKIIEKRQSVAFWCNPISGHATLYWYQQILGQGPKLLIQFQNNGVVDDSQLPKDRFSAERLKGVDSTLKIQPAKLEDSAVYLCASSLELGGDTQYFGPGTRLTVL.

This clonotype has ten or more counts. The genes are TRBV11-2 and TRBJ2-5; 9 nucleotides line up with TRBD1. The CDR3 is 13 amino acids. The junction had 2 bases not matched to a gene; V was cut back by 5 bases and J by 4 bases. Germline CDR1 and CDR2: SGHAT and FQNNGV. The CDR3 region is CASSTTGGETQYF. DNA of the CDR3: TGTGCCAGCAGCACGACAGGGGGAGAGACCCAGTACTTC.

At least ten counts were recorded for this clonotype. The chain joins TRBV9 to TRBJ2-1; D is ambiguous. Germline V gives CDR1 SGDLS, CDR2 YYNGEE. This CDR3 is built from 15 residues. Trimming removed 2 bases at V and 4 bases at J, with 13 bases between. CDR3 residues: CASSVLLSEYNEQFF. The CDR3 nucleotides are TGTGCCAGCAGCGTCTTACTATCCGAGTACAATGAGCAGTTCTTC.

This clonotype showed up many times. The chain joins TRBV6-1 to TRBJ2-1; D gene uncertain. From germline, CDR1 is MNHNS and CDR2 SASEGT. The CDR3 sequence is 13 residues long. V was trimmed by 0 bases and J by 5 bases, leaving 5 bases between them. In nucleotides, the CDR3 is TGTGCCAGCAGTGAAGCACAGAACAATGAGCAGTTCTTC. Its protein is CASSEAQNNEQFF.

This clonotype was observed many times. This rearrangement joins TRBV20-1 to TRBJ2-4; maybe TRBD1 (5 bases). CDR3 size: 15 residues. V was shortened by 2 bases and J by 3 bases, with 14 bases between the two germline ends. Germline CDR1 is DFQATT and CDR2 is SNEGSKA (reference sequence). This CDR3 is CSARTQGSVKNIQYF. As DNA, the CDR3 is TGCAGTGCTAGAACCCAGGGAAGTGTCAAAAACATTCAGTACTTC.

CDR3 in DNA: TGTGCCAGCAGCGTAGCAGGCAGAGAGCAGTTCTTC. Protein sequence: CASSVAGREQFF. The chain joins TRBV9 to TRBJ2-1, with no clear D. From germline, CDR1 is SGDLS and CDR2 YYNGEE. The CDR3 contains 12 residues. V was cut by 0 bases and J by 10 bases, with 8 bases left in between. Supplemented by reference TRBV9 and TRBJ2-1, the full variable domain reads DSGVTQTPKHLITATGQRVTLRCSPRSGDLSVYWYQQSLDQGLQFLIQYYNGEERAKGNILERFSAQQFPDLHSELNLSSLELGDSALYFCASSVAGREQFFGPGTRLTVL.

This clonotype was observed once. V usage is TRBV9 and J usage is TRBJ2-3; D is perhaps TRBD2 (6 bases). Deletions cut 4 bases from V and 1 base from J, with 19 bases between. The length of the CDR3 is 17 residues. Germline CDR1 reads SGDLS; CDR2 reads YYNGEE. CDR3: CASSLESAPGGTDTQYF. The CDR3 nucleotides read TGTGCCAGCAGCTTAGAATCCGCCCCGGGGGGCACAGATACGCAGTATTTT.

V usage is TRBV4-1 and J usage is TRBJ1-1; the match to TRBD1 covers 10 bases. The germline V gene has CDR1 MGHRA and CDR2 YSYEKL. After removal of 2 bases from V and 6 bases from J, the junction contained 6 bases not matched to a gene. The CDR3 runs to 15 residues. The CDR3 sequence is CASSQPRDRGPEAFF. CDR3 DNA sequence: TGCGCCAGCAGCCAACCTAGAGACAGGGGGCCTGAAGCTTTCTTT.

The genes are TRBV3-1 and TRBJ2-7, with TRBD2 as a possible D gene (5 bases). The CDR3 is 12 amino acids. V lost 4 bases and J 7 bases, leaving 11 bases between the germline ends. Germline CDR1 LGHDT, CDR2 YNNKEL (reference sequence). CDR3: CASSRVTGEQYF. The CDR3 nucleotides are TGTGCCAGCAGCCGGGTTACGGGAGAGCAGTACTTC.

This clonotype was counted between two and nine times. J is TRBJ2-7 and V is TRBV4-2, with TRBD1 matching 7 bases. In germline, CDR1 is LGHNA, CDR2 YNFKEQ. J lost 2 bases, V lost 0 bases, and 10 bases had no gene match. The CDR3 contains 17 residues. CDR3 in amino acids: CASSQDSINQGAYEQYF. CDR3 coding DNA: TGTGCCAGCAGCCAAGATTCTATAAATCAGGGGGCCTACGAGCAGTACTTC.

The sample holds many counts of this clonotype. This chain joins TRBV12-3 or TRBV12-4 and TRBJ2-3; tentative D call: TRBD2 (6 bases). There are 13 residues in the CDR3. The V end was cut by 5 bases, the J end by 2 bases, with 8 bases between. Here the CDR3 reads CASSRGTTDTQYF. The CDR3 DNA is TGTGCCAGCAGTCGCGGGACCACAGATACGCAGTATTTT.

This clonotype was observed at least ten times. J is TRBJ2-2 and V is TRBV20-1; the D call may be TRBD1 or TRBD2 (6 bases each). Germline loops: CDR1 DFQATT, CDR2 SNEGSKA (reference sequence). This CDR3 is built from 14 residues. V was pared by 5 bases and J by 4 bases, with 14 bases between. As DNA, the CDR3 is TGCAGTGCTCCCGACAGGCGGGGCACCGGGGAGCTGTTTTTT. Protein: CSAPDRRGTGELFF.

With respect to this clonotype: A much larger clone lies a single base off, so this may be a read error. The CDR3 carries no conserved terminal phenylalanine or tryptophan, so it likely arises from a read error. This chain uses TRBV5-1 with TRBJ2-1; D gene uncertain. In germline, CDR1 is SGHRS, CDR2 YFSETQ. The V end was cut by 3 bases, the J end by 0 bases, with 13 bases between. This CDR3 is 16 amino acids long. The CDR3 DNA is TGCGCCAGCAGCTCCGCTGACGGTAGCTCCTACAATGAGCAGTTCGTC. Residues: CASSSADGSSYNEQFV.

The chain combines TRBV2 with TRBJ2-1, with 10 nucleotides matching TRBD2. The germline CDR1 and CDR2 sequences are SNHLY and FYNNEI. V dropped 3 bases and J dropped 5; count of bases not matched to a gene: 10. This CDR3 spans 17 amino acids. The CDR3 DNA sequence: TGTGCCAGCAGTGAGAGTCTAGCGGGAGAGGCCCACAATGAGCAGTTCTTC. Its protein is CASSESLAGEAHNEQFF.

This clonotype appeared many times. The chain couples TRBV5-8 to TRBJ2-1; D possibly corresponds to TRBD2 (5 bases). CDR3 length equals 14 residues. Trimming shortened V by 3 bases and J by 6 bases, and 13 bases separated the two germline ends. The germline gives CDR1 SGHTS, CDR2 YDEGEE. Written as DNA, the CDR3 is TGTGCCAGCAGCTCCTGGACTGTTTTCAATGAGCAGTTCTTC. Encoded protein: CASSSWTVFNEQFF.

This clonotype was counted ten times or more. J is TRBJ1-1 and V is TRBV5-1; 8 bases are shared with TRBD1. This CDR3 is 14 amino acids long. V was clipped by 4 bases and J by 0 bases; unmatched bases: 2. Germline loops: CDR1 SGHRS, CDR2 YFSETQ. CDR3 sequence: CASSRTGLNTEAFF. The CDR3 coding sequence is TGCGCCAGCAGCCGGACAGGGCTGAACACTGAAGCTTTCTTT.

The CDR3 DNA sequence: TGTGCCACCAGTGACCCCGGGACAGGGGGCGGCGGAGACATTCAGTACTTC. Its protein product is CATSDPGTGGGGDIQYF. V usage is TRBV24-1 and J usage is TRBJ2-4; 12 bases line up with TRBD1. This CDR3 region has 17 residues. V was clipped by 4 bases and J by 8 bases; unmatched bases: 11. Germline V gene sequence: CDR1 KGHDR, CDR2 SFDVKD.

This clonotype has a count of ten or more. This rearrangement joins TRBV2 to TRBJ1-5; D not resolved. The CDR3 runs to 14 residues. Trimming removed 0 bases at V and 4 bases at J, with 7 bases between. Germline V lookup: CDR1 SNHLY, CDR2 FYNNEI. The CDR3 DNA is TGTGCCAGCAGTGAAGCTGGTCGGAATCAGCCCCAGCATTTT. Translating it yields CASSEAGRNQPQHF.

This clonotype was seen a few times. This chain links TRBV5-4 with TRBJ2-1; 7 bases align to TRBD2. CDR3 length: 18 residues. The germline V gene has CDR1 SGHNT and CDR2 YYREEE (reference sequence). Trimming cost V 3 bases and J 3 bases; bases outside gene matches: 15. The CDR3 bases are TGTGCCAGCAGCTCTCTCTTCACTATGACTAGCAGCTACAATGAGCAGTTCTTC. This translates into CASSSLFTMTSSYNEQFF.

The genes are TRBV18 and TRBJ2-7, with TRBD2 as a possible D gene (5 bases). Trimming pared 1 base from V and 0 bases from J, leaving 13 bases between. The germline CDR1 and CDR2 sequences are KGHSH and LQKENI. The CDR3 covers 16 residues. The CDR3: CASSPQRQFSSYEQYF. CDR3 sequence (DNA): TGTGCCAGCTCACCACAGCGGCAGTTTAGCTCCTACGAGCAGTACTTC.

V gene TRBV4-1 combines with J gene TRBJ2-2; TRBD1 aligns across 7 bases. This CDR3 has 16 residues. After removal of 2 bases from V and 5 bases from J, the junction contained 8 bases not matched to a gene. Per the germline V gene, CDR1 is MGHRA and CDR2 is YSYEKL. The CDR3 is CASSQPTGRGTGELFF. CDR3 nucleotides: TGCGCCAGCAGCCAACCGACAGGGCGAGGGACCGGGGAGCTGTTTTTT.

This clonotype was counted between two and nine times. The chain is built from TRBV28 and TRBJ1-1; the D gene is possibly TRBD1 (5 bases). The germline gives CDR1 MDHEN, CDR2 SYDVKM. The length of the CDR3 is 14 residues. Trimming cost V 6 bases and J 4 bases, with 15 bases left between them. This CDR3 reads CASSWTPRGTEAFF. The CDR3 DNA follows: TGTGCCAGCAGCTGGACACCGCGGGGCACTGAAGCTTTCTTT.

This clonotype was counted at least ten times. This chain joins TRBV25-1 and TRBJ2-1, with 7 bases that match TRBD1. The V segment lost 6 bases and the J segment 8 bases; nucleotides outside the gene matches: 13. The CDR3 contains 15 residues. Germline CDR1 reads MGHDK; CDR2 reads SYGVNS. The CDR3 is CASRPFGRGWDEQFF. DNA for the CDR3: TGTGCCAGCAGGCCCTTTGGCAGGGGGTGGGATGAGCAGTTCTTC.

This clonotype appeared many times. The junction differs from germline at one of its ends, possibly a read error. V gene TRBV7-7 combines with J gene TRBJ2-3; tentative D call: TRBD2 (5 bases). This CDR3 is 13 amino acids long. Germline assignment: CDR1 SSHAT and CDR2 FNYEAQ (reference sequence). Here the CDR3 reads CASSFGERDTQYF. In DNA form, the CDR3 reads TGTGCTAGCAGCTTTGGAGAGCGGGATACGCAGTATTTT.